There are a few counts of the clone carrying this TCR beta chain. The source of the sample is a study of tumor-infiltrating lymphocytes in oesophageal squamous cell carcinoma. TCRdb called the PCR reads again in MiXCR, with one record for every CDR3 protein. The sample lists under 11,000 distinct CDR3 sequences, 55% to 65% seen once, with 25% to 30% in the top ten. Germline values: CDR1 MNHNS, CDR2 SASEGT. The CDR3 runs to 13 residues. Trimming took 5 bases from V and 0 from J, leaving 8 bases between them. The sequenced sample consisted of esophageal tumor tissue. This chain uses TRBV6-1 with TRBJ2-7; D perhaps matches TRBD1 (5 bases). The clonotype was recovered from a female donor with esophageal squamous cell carcinoma. This chain's CDR3 is CASSTGISYEQYF. The CDR3 DNA reads as TGTGCCAGCAGTACAGGAATCTCCTACGAGCAGTACTTC.